This T cell receptor (beta chain) was captured by sequencing in a study of shared clonotypes between healthy human individuals. Measured with immunoSEQ multiplex PCR; TCRdb has only the in-frame clones, and not every one. The data hold roughly 810,000 clones, with 95% to 97% observed a single time. CD45RO-negative, CCR7-selected cells formed the naive CD8 fraction, which excluded terminally differentiated effector memory CD45RA+ cells. J lost 6 bases, V lost 8 bases, and 17 bases had no gene match. CDR3 size: 18 residues. CDR1 is SGHTA and CDR2 is FQGNSA in the germline V gene. The origin of this receptor is a man under 40 in good health. Sequenced: naive CD8+ T cells sorted from blood. The rearrangement uses TRBV7-2 and TRBJ2-2; TRBD1 matches at 11 bases. CDR3 coding DNA: TGTGCCAGCGCCGGTGTGGGACAGGGGGTCATTTCGGCCGGGGAGCTGTTTTTT. Encoded protein: CASAGVGQGVISAGELFF.